Listed below are T cell receptor beta chains from one sample, sequenced in a study of blood T cell repertoires in COVID-19. The data were produced by immunoSEQ multiplex PCR, yet TCRdb's version contains in-frame clones alone and is incomplete. Of 200,000 to 250,000 clones in the sample, nearly 85% are singletons; the top ten hold around 1.3%. The source material was peripheral blood. The receptors were gathered from a woman aged 25 to 39 with COVID-19, enrolled during active disease. CDR3s include the opening cysteine and the closing phenylalanine or tryptophan. Fields, in order: V gene, clone size, J gene, D gene, CDR3 protein, CDR3 DNA. D genes are given only for firm matches. A row's size may be missing; if present it is once, few, many or a size class.

v_gene: TRBV7-3
abundance: NA
j_gene: TRBJ1-1
d_gene: NA
CDR3aa: CASRDSNTEAFF
CDR3nt: TGTGCCAGCAGGGACAGTAACACTGAAGCTTTCTTT

v_gene: TRBV14
abundance: NA
j_gene: TRBJ2-1
d_gene: TRBD2
CDR3aa: CASSLGSPGLPHNEQFF
CDR3nt: TGTGCCAGCAGCCTCGGGTCTCCGGGACTACCCCACAATGAGCAGTTCTTC

v_gene: TRBV18
abundance: NA
j_gene: TRBJ2-3
d_gene: NA
CDR3aa: CASSPVARVDTQYF
CDR3nt: TGTGCCAGCTCGCCCGTGGCCAGGGTCGATACGCAGTATTTT

v_gene: TRBV6-1
abundance: NA
j_gene: TRBJ2-1
d_gene: NA
CDR3aa: CASSDRVAGLPEQFF
CDR3nt: TGTGCCAGCAGTGATAGGGTGGCAGGGCTCCCCGAGCAGTTCTTC

v_gene: TRBV9
abundance: once
j_gene: TRBJ2-1
d_gene: TRBD2
CDR3aa: CASSVGTSGRAEQFF
CDR3nt: TGTGCCAGCAGCGTCGGGACTAGCGGGAGGGCTGAGCAGTTCTTC

v_gene: TRBV7-9
abundance: once
j_gene: TRBJ1-6
d_gene: TRBD1
CDR3aa: CASSLSHRGQGNSPLHF
CDR3nt: TGTGCCAGCAGCTTAAGTCATAGGGGACAGGGGAATTCACCCCTCCACTTT

v_gene: TRBV24-1
abundance: NA
j_gene: TRBJ1-2
d_gene: TRBD1
CDR3aa: CATSDARTGGTYGYTF
CDR3nt: TGTGCCACCAGTGATGCTAGGACAGGAGGGACCTATGGCTACACCTTC

v_gene: TRBV9
abundance: NA
j_gene: TRBJ2-7
d_gene: TRBD1
CDR3aa: CASSVAGTGSDEQYF
CDR3nt: TGTGCCAGCAGCGTAGCCGGGACAGGCTCCGACGAGCAGTACTTC

v_gene: TRBV7-9
abundance: NA
j_gene: TRBJ2-7
d_gene: TRBD1
CDR3aa: CASSAIRGTDYEQYF
CDR3nt: TGTGCCAGCAGCGCAATAAGGGGGACAGACTACGAGCAGTACTTC

v_gene: TRBV29-1
abundance: NA
j_gene: TRBJ2-1
d_gene: TRBD2
CDR3aa: CSVRTSSVYNEQFF
CDR3nt: TGCAGCGTACGGACTAGCTCGGTTTACAATGAGCAGTTCTTC

v_gene: TRBV7-9
abundance: NA
j_gene: TRBJ1-3
d_gene: TRBD1
CDR3aa: CASSSATGGNATRTIYF
CDR3nt: TGTGCCAGCAGCTCAGCTACAGGGGGCAACGCGACCCGCACCATATATTTT

v_gene: TRBV24-1
abundance: NA
j_gene: TRBJ2-7
d_gene: TRBD1
CDR3aa: CATSARRDRPYEQYF
CDR3nt: TGTGCCACCAGTGCCCGCCGGGACAGACCCTACGAGCAGTACTTC

v_gene: TRBV30
abundance: few
j_gene: TRBJ1-2
d_gene: NA
CDR3aa: CAWSVKWRGYGYTF
CDR3nt: TGTGCCTGGAGTGTAAAATGGAGAGGCTATGGCTACACCTTC

v_gene: TRBV5-4
abundance: once
j_gene: TRBJ2-5
d_gene: TRBD2
CDR3aa: CASSRPGLAGGRETQYF
CDR3nt: TGTGCCAGCAGCCGACCGGGACTAGCGGGAGGAAGGGAGACCCAGTACTTC

v_gene: TRBV7-6
abundance: NA
j_gene: TRBJ2-5
d_gene: NA
CDR3aa: CASSLIGNLAGQETQYF
CDR3nt: TGTGCCAGCAGCTTAATAGGGAATTTAGCGGGACAGGAGACCCAGTACTTC

v_gene: TRBV2
abundance: NA
j_gene: TRBJ2-4
d_gene: TRBD2
CDR3aa: CASRDSSGSENIQYF
CDR3nt: TGTGCCAGCAGGGACTCTAGCGGGAGTGAAAACATTCAGTACTTC

v_gene: TRBV5-8
abundance: NA
j_gene: TRBJ1-1
d_gene: NA
CDR3aa: CASSNRDTSTEAFF
CDR3nt: TGTGCCAGCAGCAATCGGGACACCTCCACTGAAGCTTTCTTT

v_gene: TRBV3-1/TRBV3-2
abundance: NA
j_gene: TRBJ1-4
d_gene: NA
CDR3aa: CASSQDLGHAEKLFF
CDR3nt: TGTGCCAGCAGCCAAGATCTGGGACACGCGGAAAAACTGTTTTTT

v_gene: TRBV9
abundance: NA
j_gene: TRBJ2-7
d_gene: TRBD2
CDR3aa: CASSVTPGLAAYEQYF
CDR3nt: TGTGCCAGCAGCGTAACCCCGGGACTAGCGGCCTACGAGCAGTACTTC

v_gene: TRBV7-9
abundance: NA
j_gene: TRBJ1-2
d_gene: NA
CDR3aa: CASSPPETVYGYTF
CDR3nt: TGTGCCAGCAGCCCGCCCGAGACTGTTTATGGCTACACCTTC

v_gene: TRBV5-1
abundance: NA
j_gene: TRBJ2-7
d_gene: NA
CDR3aa: CASSFGGASDEQYF
CDR3nt: TGCGCCAGCAGCTTTGGCGGGGCGAGCGACGAGCAGTACTTC

v_gene: TRBV7-3
abundance: NA
j_gene: TRBJ1-1
d_gene: NA
CDR3aa: CASSSYLNTEAFF
CDR3nt: TGTGCCAGCAGCTCTTACTTGAACACTGAAGCTTTCTTT

v_gene: TRBV10-3
abundance: NA
j_gene: TRBJ2-6
d_gene: NA
CDR3aa: CAIPSPPYSGANVLTF
CDR3nt: TGTGCCATCCCCTCCCCCCCCTACTCTGGGGCCAACGTCCTGACTTTC

v_gene: TRBV11-1
abundance: NA
j_gene: TRBJ2-1
d_gene: NA
CDR3aa: CASSLAGGGASYNEQFF
CDR3nt: TGTGCCAGCAGCTTAGCGGGCGGAGGTGCCTCCTACAATGAGCAGTTCTTC

v_gene: TRBV2
abundance: NA
j_gene: TRBJ2-7
d_gene: NA
CDR3aa: CASSGGVHEQYF
CDR3nt: TGTGCCAGCAGTGGGGGGGTTCACGAGCAGTACTTC

v_gene: TRBV5-1
abundance: NA
j_gene: TRBJ1-2
d_gene: NA
CDR3aa: CASSLDFHGYTF
CDR3nt: TGCGCCAGCAGCTTGGACTTTCATGGCTACACCTTC

v_gene: TRBV27
abundance: few
j_gene: TRBJ1-4
d_gene: NA
CDR3aa: CASRNGKTQGNEKLFF
CDR3nt: TGTGCCAGCCGCAATGGAAAGACGCAGGGGAATGAAAAACTGTTTTTT

v_gene: TRBV7-9
abundance: NA
j_gene: TRBJ1-1
d_gene: NA
CDR3aa: CASSLVETPEAFF
CDR3nt: TGTGCCAGCAGCTTAGTAGAAACCCCTGAAGCTTTCTTT

v_gene: TRBV3-1/TRBV3-2
abundance: NA
j_gene: TRBJ2-1
d_gene: TRBD2
CDR3aa: CASSQELSSGSPNEQFF
CDR3nt: TGTGCCAGCAGCCAAGAACTTTCCAGCGGGAGCCCCAATGAGCAGTTCTTC

v_gene: TRBV27
abundance: NA
j_gene: TRBJ2-3
d_gene: NA
CDR3aa: CAVGTCRNTDTQYF
CDR3nt: TGTGCCGTCGGGACTTGTAGAAACACAGATACGCAGTATTTT

v_gene: TRBV5-1
abundance: NA
j_gene: TRBJ2-5
d_gene: NA
CDR3aa: CASSFAETQYF
CDR3nt: TGCGCCAGCAGCTTCGCGGAGACCCAGTACTTC

v_gene: TRBV5-1
abundance: NA
j_gene: TRBJ2-2
d_gene: TRBD1
CDR3aa: CASSLDGQGANTGELFF
CDR3nt: TGCGCCAGCAGCTTGGACGGACAGGGGGCGAACACCGGGGAGCTGTTTTTT

v_gene: TRBV18
abundance: NA
j_gene: TRBJ1-1
d_gene: TRBD1
CDR3aa: CASSTWTGENTEAFF
CDR3nt: TGTGCCAGCTCAACCTGGACAGGAGAGAACACTGAAGCTTTCTTT

v_gene: TRBV5-1
abundance: NA
j_gene: TRBJ1-6
d_gene: NA
CDR3aa: CASSLDSSYNSPLHF
CDR3nt: TGCGCCAGCAGCTTGGACAGCTCCTATAATTCACCCCTCCACTTT

v_gene: TRBV6-6
abundance: NA
j_gene: TRBJ2-7
d_gene: NA
CDR3aa: CASSGGLPTYEQYF
CDR3nt: TGTGCCAGCAGTGGGGGACTTCCTACCTACGAGCAGTACTTC

v_gene: TRBV11-2
abundance: NA
j_gene: TRBJ1-5
d_gene: TRBD1
CDR3aa: CASSIRDSSWGNQPQHF
CDR3nt: TGTGCCAGCAGCATCCGGGACAGCTCTTGGGGCAATCAGCCCCAGCATTTT

v_gene: TRBV7-2
abundance: NA
j_gene: TRBJ2-1
d_gene: NA
CDR3aa: CASSLGASHYNEQFF
CDR3nt: TGTGCCAGCAGCTTAGGGGCTAGCCATTACAATGAGCAGTTCTTC

v_gene: TRBV11-1
abundance: NA
j_gene: TRBJ2-7
d_gene: NA
CDR3aa: CASSLDTNTGEQYF
CDR3nt: TGTGCCAGCAGCTTAGACACCAACACGGGGGAGCAGTACTTC